This is a list of T cell receptor beta chains from one sample in a study of blood T cell repertoires in COVID-19. Libraries were prepared by immunoSEQ multiplex PCR; TCRdb keeps only in-frame clonotypes and omits some of them. The sample carries roughly 180,000 clones, roughly three quarters recorded once. What was sequenced was peripheral blood. These receptors came from a woman aged 50 to 60 with active or convalescent COVID-19. The CDR3 runs from the conserved cysteine through the conserved F or W. The D gene is left open where the match is weak. Clone size appears in some rows only: once, few, many, or a class for an expanded clone.

J gene	V gene	clone size	D gene	CDR3 protein	CDR3 DNA
TRBJ1-2	TRBV6-2/TRBV6-3	-	-	CASSEGDNYGYTF	TGTGCCAGCAGCGAGGGGGATAACTATGGCTACACCTTC
TRBJ1-5	TRBV7-2	-	-	CASSLTDYSNQPQHF	TGTGCCAGCAGCTTAACGGACTATAGCAATCAGCCCCAGCATTTT
TRBJ1-2	TRBV30	-	-	CAWSTLGGRGYTF	TGTGCCTGGAGCACCCTGGGAGGTCGAGGCTACACCTTC
TRBJ1-1	TRBV2	-	-	CASNSFRTAARGAFF	TGTGCCAGCAACAGCTTTCGGACAGCAGCTAGGGGAGCTTTCTTT
TRBJ2-7	TRBV19	-	TRBD1	CASSRTGPDEQYF	TGTGCCAGTAGTCGGACAGGGCCTGACGAGCAGTACTTC
TRBJ1-3	TRBV11-2	-	TRBD1	CASSNTWDRGNTIYF	TGTGCCAGCAGCAACACGTGGGACAGGGGAAACACCATATATTTT
TRBJ2-7	TRBV28	-	-	CASSVASERGSYEQYF	TGTGCCAGCAGTGTGGCTAGCGAGCGTGGCTCCTACGAGCAGTACTTC
TRBJ1-2	TRBV18	many	TRBD1	CASSQSMTGGNYGYTF	TGTGCCAGCTCACAAAGCATGACAGGGGGTAACTATGGCTACACCTTC
TRBJ2-7	TRBV6-5	-	-	CASSYSTDYEQYF	TGTGCCAGCAGTTACTCTACAGACTACGAGCAGTACTTC
TRBJ2-3	TRBV5-4	few	TRBD2	CASSLDRRTSGDTQYF	TGTGCCAGCAGCTTGGATCGGCGGACTAGCGGAGACACGCAGTATTTT
TRBJ2-2	TRBV28	-	TRBD1	CASSITGGSNTGELFF	TGTGCCAGCAGTATCACAGGGGGCTCGAACACCGGGGAGCTGTTTTTT
TRBJ2-3	TRBV7-3	few	-	CASSLLGSHTDTQYF	TGTGCCAGCAGCTTGCTGGGCAGCCACACAGATACGCAGTATTTT
TRBJ1-1	TRBV7-2	-	TRBD1	CASKRQGMNTEAFF	TGTGCCAGCAAGAGACAGGGGATGAACACTGAAGCTTTCTTT
TRBJ1-1	TRBV18	few	-	CASSPASKNTEAFF	TGTGCCAGCTCACCTGCGAGTAAGAACACTGAAGCTTTCTTT
TRBJ1-2	TRBV28	-	-	CASKDTRVYGYTF	TGTGCCAGCAAGGACACCCGAGTCTATGGCTACACCTTC
TRBJ1-1	TRBV7-9	-	-	CASSSLREIEAFF	TGTGCCAGCAGCTCACTACGGGAGATTGAAGCTTTCTTT
TRBJ2-3	TRBV9	-	TRBD2	CASSAQLAGGADTQYF	TGTGCCAGCAGCGCCCAACTAGCGGGAGGGGCAGATACGCAGTATTTT
TRBJ1-5	TRBV2	-	TRBD1	CASKGRQGGNQPQHF	TGTGCCAGCAAGGGGAGACAGGGGGGCAATCAGCCCCAGCATTTT
TRBJ1-4	TRBV7-3	-	-	CASSLRGRADEKLFF	TGTGCCAGCAGCTTAAGAGGCAGGGCCGATGAAAAACTGTTTTTT
TRBJ1-2	TRBV7-8	-	TRBD1	CASSYRTGSNGYTF	TGTGCCAGCAGCTACCGGACAGGGTCGAATGGCTACACCTTC
TRBJ1-2	TRBV27	few	-	CASGPDSQYGYTF	TGTGCCAGCGGACCGGACAGCCAGTATGGCTACACCTTC
TRBJ1-5	TRBV6-6	once	-	CASSPGGGQPQHF	TGTGCCAGCAGCCCCGGCGGGGGCCAGCCCCAGCATTTT
TRBJ1-5	TRBV19	-	TRBD1	CASSQQGGNQPQHF	TGTGCCAGTAGTCAACAGGGGGGCAATCAGCCCCAGCATTTT
TRBJ1-2	TRBV7-8	-	-	CAISRAGMYGYTF	TGTGCCATCAGTAGGGCGGGAATGTATGGCTACACCTTC
TRBJ2-3	TRBV30	-	-	CAWSVLERTDTQYF	TGTGCCTGGAGTGTACTCGAGCGCACAGATACGCAGTATTTT
TRBJ2-3	TRBV11-3	-	TRBD1	CASSLDGTDGDTQYF	TGTGCCAGCAGCTTGGATGGGACAGATGGAGATACGCAGTATTTT
TRBJ1-2	TRBV10-3	-	TRBD1	CAISPPPGQGACGYTF	TGTGCCATCAGTCCTCCCCCAGGACAGGGGGCGTGCGGCTACACCTTC
TRBJ2-3	TRBV5-1	-	-	CASSSPDLSTDTQYF	TGCGCCAGCAGCTCCCCGGACTTATCAACGGATACGCAGTATTTT
TRBJ2-3	TRBV3-1/TRBV3-2	-	-	CASSQDGGRDTQYF	TGTGCCAGCAGCCAAGATGGGGGGAGGGATACGCAGTATTTT
TRBJ1-2	TRBV15	-	-	CATSRNLQGLANYGYTF	TGTGCCACCAGCAGAAACCTACAGGGATTAGCTAACTATGGCTACACCTTC